Given below is one T cell receptor beta chain in context. In the study's own analysis: Estimates of nucleated cell counts were drawn from the amplification of reference gene primers. Some clones are missing from TCRdb's copy, which holds only in-frame ones; the method was immunoSEQ multiplex PCR. V, J and clone size are taken as reported in that table, and D and trimming were inferred from the DNA itself. The data hold tens of thousands of clones, with around 76% observed a single time. This sample was taken from a study of blood T cell repertoires in COVID-19. Study information: Whether acute or convalescent, the COVID-19 samples came from the United States, Italy and Spain. PBMCs, B-cell-depleted T cells, or T cells were the source of the cDNA or gDNA that made up the material.

V was trimmed by 2 bases and J by 0 bases, leaving 8 bases between them. The CDR3 has 15 residues. CDR1 is SGHRS and CDR2 is YFSETQ in the germline V gene. Sequencing was done on a sample of peripheral blood. The gene calls are TRBV5-1 and TRBJ2-2; tentative D call: TRBD2 (5 bases). The receptor comes from a human donor in a cohort sampled during active COVID-19. In nucleotides, the CDR3 is TGCGCCAGCAGCTTTGGAGGATCGAACACCGGGGAGCTGTTTTTT. It yields the protein CASSFGGSNTGELFF.